The 18 T cell receptor beta chains below come from one sample, sequenced in a study of T cell responses to AZD1222 COVID-19 vaccine. Profiled with immunoSEQ multiplex PCR; TCRdb holds only in-frame clones, not every one. The sample has around 150,000 clones, 94% seen once. The source material was peripheral blood, sampled on day 0 of AZD1222 vaccination. The source is an adult in good health.

V usage is TRBV2 and J usage is TRBJ1-1; no firm D call. The V end lost 4 bases, the J end lost 3 bases, and 3 bases lay between the germline ends. Germline V gene lookup returns CDR1 SNHLY and CDR2 FYNNEI. The CDR3 runs 11 residues. CDR3 residues: CASSAHTEAFF. In nucleotides, the CDR3 is TGTGCCAGCAGTGCGCACACTGAAGCTTTCTTT.

The chain is built from TRBV6-5 and TRBJ1-2; 8 nucleotides agree with TRBD1. Germline trimming cut 2 bases from V and 8 bases from J; bases unmatched to any gene: 7. This CDR3 comprises 14 residues. The germline V gene encodes CDR1 MNHEY and CDR2 SVGAGI. The CDR3 coding sequence is TGTGCCAGCAGTTACCGAGCAGGGGGCCTGGGCTACACCTTC. Protein: CASSYRAGGLGYTF.

The CDR3 DNA follows: TGTGCCAGCAGCGTAGGTGGGACTAGCGGAGAGACCCAGTACTTC. It yields the protein CASSVGGTSGETQYF. The chain has TRBV9 and TRBJ2-5; 11 positions match TRBD2. The CDR3 has 15 residues. Trimming at V came to 0 bases and at J to 4 bases, leaving 2 bases not matched to a gene. Germline V lookup: CDR1 SGDLS, CDR2 YYNGEE.

The chain uses TRBV21-1 and TRBJ1-1. TRBV21-1 is a pseudogene segment. There are 18 residues in the CDR3. The CDR3 protein is CASSKALQRLPMNTEAFF. As DNA, the CDR3 is TGTGCCAGCAGCAAAGCGTTGCAGCGTCTACCTATGAACACTGAAGCTTTCTTT.

The chain is built from TRBV24-1 and TRBJ2-2; no clear D gene. CDR3 length: 13 residues. The germline V gene has CDR1 KGHDR and CDR2 SFDVKD. V lost 1 base and J 6 bases, leaving 5 bases between the germline ends. CDR3 sequence reads: CATSDFRAGELFF. The CDR3 DNA reads as TGTGCCACCAGTGATTTCCGCGCCGGGGAGCTGTTTTTT.

V gene TRBV27 combines with J gene TRBJ2-1; possibly TRBD1 or TRBD2 for D (6 bases each). This CDR3 has 16 residues. Germline V CDR1 and CDR2: MNHEY, SMNVEV (reference sequence). The V gene lost 6 bases and the J gene lost 4 bases, with 19 bases spanning the gap. CDR3 sequence: CASSQGGSGSYNEQFF. The CDR3 bases are TGTGCCAGCAGCCAAGGGGGGAGCGGATCATACAATGAGCAGTTCTTC.

J is TRBJ1-2 and V is TRBV25-1; 10 bases agree with TRBD1. Germline assignment: CDR1 MGHDK and CDR2 SYGVNS. The CDR3 spans 15 residues. The V gene end was trimmed by 7 bases and the J gene end by 3 bases; junction bases not matched to a gene: 8. CDR3 sequence reads: CASNGRDRGHYGYTF. As DNA, the CDR3 is TGTGCCAGCAACGGTCGGGACAGGGGACACTATGGCTACACCTTC.

The chain carries TRBV6-5 and TRBJ2-2; no firm D call. This CDR3 is 15 amino acids long. Trimming stripped 7 bases from V and 5 bases from J, with 17 bases between. Looked up from germline, CDR1 is MNHEY and CDR2 is SVGAGI. In DNA, the CDR3 is TGTGCCAGCACTCCGACTCAGAGGTGGACCGGGGAGCTGTTTTTT. This gives the protein CASTPTQRWTGELFF.

The V gene is TRBV2, the J gene TRBJ1-6, with 8 nucleotides matching TRBD1. Germline V gene lookup returns CDR1 SNHLY and CDR2 FYNNEI. The length of the CDR3 is 22 residues. Trimming took 6 bases from V and 0 from J; bases not matched to a gene: 22. Here the CDR3 reads CASSPGQGAPSITSSYNSPLHF. The CDR3 nucleotides are TGTGCCAGCAGCCCAGGACAGGGAGCCCCTTCCATCACAAGCTCCTATAATTCACCCCTCCACTTT.

This sequence joins TRBV12-3 or TRBV12-4 and TRBJ2-5, with D hard to call. The germline V and J ends were trimmed by 2 bases and 4 bases, with 8 bases remaining between them. The CDR3 has 13 amino acids. The DNA of the CDR3 is TGTGCCAGCAGTTTATTTTACTCAGAGACCCAGTACTTC. Translating it yields CASSLFYSETQYF.

The gene calls are TRBV7-5 and TRBJ2-5; the table assigns TRBD1, which was not confirmed against the DNA. TRBV7-5 is listed as a pseudogene. The CDR3 totals 16 residues. This CDR3 is CARSLTGGALQETQYF. The CDR3 coding sequence is TGTGCCAGAAGCCTCACAGGGGGAGCCCTTCAAGAGACCCAGTACTTC.

The chain joins TRBV6-1 to TRBJ1-4, with D maybe TRBD1 (5 bases). Trimming removed 1 base from V and 8 bases from J, with 17 bases in between. The CDR3 consists of 16 residues. In germline, CDR1 is MNHNS, CDR2 SASEGT. As DNA, the CDR3 is TGTGCCAGCAGTGAAGAAATGGCGGGGGGTCGGGAAAAACTGTTTTTT. This sequence encodes CASSEEMAGGREKLFF.

The V and J genes are TRBV19 and TRBJ1-5; D unresolved. The CDR3 loop spans 15 amino acids. The germline gives CDR1 LNHDA, CDR2 SQIVND (reference sequence). V was pared by 2 bases and J by 0 bases, with 8 bases between. CDR3 DNA sequence: TGTGCCAGTAGTATATTCGGATATAGCAATCAGCCCCAGCATTTT. Translating gives CASSIFGYSNQPQHF.

V and J are TRBV21-1 and TRBJ2-1; TRBD2 reflects the table's D call only, with no check against the DNA. TRBV21-1 is a documented pseudogene. This CDR3 region has 20 residues. The CDR3 loop reads CASSSSDRVRLAGKRDEQFF. For the CDR3, the DNA is TGTGCCAGCAGTTCATCAGACAGGGTTAGACTAGCGGGAAAACGGGATGAGCAGTTCTTC.

This chain joins TRBV5-6 and TRBJ2-7; D uncertain. This CDR3 is built from 15 residues. Germline V gene data show CDR1 as SGHDT and CDR2 as YYEEEE. V shed 4 bases and J shed 3 bases, with 17 bases lying between them. The CDR3 loop reads CASSPHRRQNYEQYV. In DNA form, the CDR3 reads TGTGCCAGCAGCCCCCATCGCCGGCAGAACTACGAGCAGTACGTC.

The V gene is TRBV6-5, the J gene TRBJ2-1; 7 positions match TRBD2. Germline-derived CDR1 and CDR2 are MNHEY and SVGAGI. The CDR3 extends over 15 amino acids. V shed 6 bases and J 7 bases; nucleotides not matched to a gene: 12. The CDR3 sequence: CASRNRDYTTNEQFF. The DNA for the CDR3 is TGTGCCAGCAGAAACCGGGACTATACTACAAATGAGCAGTTCTTC.

The chain couples TRBV23-1 to TRBJ2-1, with D possibly TRBD1 on 6 matching bases. TRBV23-1 is an ORF for which the function is uncertain. This CDR3 region has 14 residues. Trimming removed 4 bases from V and 5 bases from J, with 12 bases in between. As DNA, the CDR3 is TGCGCCAGCAGTCCGACCGGGACAAACAATGAGCAGTTCTTC. As protein: CASSPTGTNNEQFF.

The J gene is TRBJ2-7, the V gene TRBV10-2, with 8 positions matching TRBD2. Germline CDR1 reads WSHSY; CDR2 reads SAAADI. This CDR3 has 14 amino acids. J lost 1 base, V lost 6 bases, and 5 bases had no gene match. In nucleotides, the CDR3 is TGCGCCAGCAGGGAACTAGCGGAGTCCTACGAGCAGTACGTC. This gives the protein CASRELAESYEQYV.